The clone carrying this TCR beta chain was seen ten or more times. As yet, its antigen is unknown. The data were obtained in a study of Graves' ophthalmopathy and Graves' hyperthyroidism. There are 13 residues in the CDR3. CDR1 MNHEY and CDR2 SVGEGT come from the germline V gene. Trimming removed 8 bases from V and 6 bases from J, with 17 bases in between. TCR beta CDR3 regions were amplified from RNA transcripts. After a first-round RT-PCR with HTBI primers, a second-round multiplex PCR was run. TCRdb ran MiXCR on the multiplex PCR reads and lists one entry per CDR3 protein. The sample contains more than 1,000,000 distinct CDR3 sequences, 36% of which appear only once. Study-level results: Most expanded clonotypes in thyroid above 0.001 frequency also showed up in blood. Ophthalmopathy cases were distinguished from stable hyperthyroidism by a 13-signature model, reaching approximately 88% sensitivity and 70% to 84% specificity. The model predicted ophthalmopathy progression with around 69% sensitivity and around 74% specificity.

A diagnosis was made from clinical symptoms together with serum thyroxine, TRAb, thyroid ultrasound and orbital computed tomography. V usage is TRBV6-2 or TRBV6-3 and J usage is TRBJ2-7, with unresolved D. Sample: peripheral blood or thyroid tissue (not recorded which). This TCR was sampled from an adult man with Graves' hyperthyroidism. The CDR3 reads CASSYPYPFEQYF. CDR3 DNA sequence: TGTGCCAGCTCCTATCCGTATCCATTCGAGCAGTACTTC.